These 12 T cell receptor beta chains were sequenced from one sample in a study of blood T cell repertoires in COVID-19. Clones were sequenced by immunoSEQ multiplex PCR, and TCRdb holds only the in-frame ones, with some missing. This table has 75,000 to 100,000 clones, 75% to 85% appearing once. The sequencing input was peripheral blood. The receptors derive from an elderly woman with acute or convalescent COVID-19.

This chain links TRBV19 with TRBJ2-7; TRBD2 matches 9 bases. J was trimmed by 3 bases and V by 6 bases; bases with no gene match: 0. This CDR3 spans 12 amino acids. Germline V CDR1 and CDR2: LNHDA, SQIVND (reference sequence). The CDR3, as DNA: TGTGCCAGTAGGACTAGCGGCTACGAGCAGTACTTC. The encoded protein is CASRTSGYEQYF.

The genes are TRBV28 and TRBJ2-3; 7 nucleotides line up with TRBD2. J gave up 2 bases and V 11 bases, and 10 bases lay outside the gene matches. Germline CDR1 and CDR2: MDHEN and SYDVKM. This CDR3 region has 14 residues. CDR3 region: CAGAGGSLTDTQYF. CDR3 sequence (DNA): TGTGCCGGGGCCGGCGGGAGCCTCACAGATACGCAGTATTTT. The full variable domain, with the rest looked up from reference TRBV28 and TRBJ2-3, is DVKVTQSSRYLVKRTGEKVFLECVQDMDHENMFWYRQDPGLGLRLIYFSYDVKMKEKGDIPEGYSVSREKKERFSLILESASTNQTSMYLCAGAGGSLTDTQYFGPGTRLTVL.

The chain uses TRBV6-2 or TRBV6-3 and TRBJ2-5, with 8 bases matching TRBD2. CDR3 size: 15 residues. V dropped 5 bases and J dropped 5; count of bases not matched to a gene: 10. Germline CDR1 reads MNHEY; CDR2 reads SVGEGT. The CDR3 loop reads CASSHFAGGLETQYF. DNA of the CDR3: TGTGCCAGCAGTCACTTCGCGGGGGGCCTGGAGACCCAGTACTTC.

The chain carries TRBV27 and TRBJ2-2; 14 bases align to TRBD2. The CDR3 covers 15 residues. Trimming at V came to 5 bases and at J to 6 bases, leaving 2 bases not matched to a gene. In germline, CDR1 is MNHEY, CDR2 SMNVEV (reference sequence). The DNA of the CDR3 is TGTGCCAGCAGTCGACTAGCGGGAGGGCCCGGGGAGCTGTTTTTT. As protein: CASSRLAGGPGELFF.

The CDR3 DNA is TGTGCCATCAGTGAGACCACGGGTGGGAATGAGCAGTTCTTC. This sequence encodes CAISETTGGNEQFF. The V and J genes are TRBV10-3 and TRBJ2-1; D gene uncertain. The CDR3 runs to 14 residues. V gave up 2 bases and J gave up 7 bases, with 12 bases separating them. Germline CDR1 ENHRY, CDR2 SYGVKD.

The rearrangement uses TRBV7-8 and TRBJ2-6; a possible D gene is TRBD1 (6 bases). Trimming removed 5 bases at V and 0 bases at J, with 14 bases between. CDR1 and CDR2 from the germline V gene are SGHVS and FQNEAQ. This CDR3 has 17 residues. The DNA of the CDR3 is TGTGCCAGCAGCAAATGGACAGTCATCTCTGGGGCCAACGTCCTGACTTTC. It codes for CASSKWTVISGANVLTF. The full variable domain, its missing parts supplied by reference TRBV7-8 and TRBJ2-6, is GAGVSQSPRYKVAKRGQDVALRCDPISGHVSLFWYQQALGQGPEFLTYFQNEAQLDKSGLPSDRFFAERPEGSVSTLKIQRTQQEDSAVYLCASSKWTVISGANVLTFGAGSRLTVL.

This chain joins TRBV18 and TRBJ1-1; D is undetermined. Germline lookup yields CDR1 KGHSH and CDR2 LQKENI. The CDR3 is 13 residues long. V shed 4 bases and J shed 4 bases, with 10 bases lying between them. The CDR3 loop is CASSLPGGTEAFF. In DNA, the CDR3 is TGTGCCAGCTCACTACCGGGAGGCACTGAAGCTTTCTTT.

This chain links TRBV11-2 with TRBJ2-7; the match to TRBD1 covers 8 bases. Germline CDR1 reads SGHAT; CDR2 reads FQNNGV. V gave up 4 bases and J gave up 3 bases; unmatched junction bases: 5. This CDR3 has 14 amino acids. CDR3 in DNA: TGTGCCAGCAGCTCCGGACAGGGAAGCTACGAGCAGTACTTC. Translated, it gives CASSSGQGSYEQYF.

The sample holds a few counts of this clone. The chain couples TRBV19 to TRBJ1-1; 8 bases line up with TRBD1. With V trimmed by 2 bases and J by 1 base, 6 bases remained unmatched. The germline CDR1 and CDR2 sequences are LNHDA and SQIVND (reference sequence). This CDR3 has 16 amino acids. Here the CDR3 reads CASSIIGDRPNTEAFF. CDR3 DNA sequence: TGTGCCAGTAGTATAATAGGGGACAGGCCGAACACTGAAGCTTTCTTT.

The V call is TRBV5-1, the J call TRBJ2-1; 10 nucleotides align to TRBD2. The V gene's germline CDR1 is SGHRS and CDR2 YFSETQ. The CDR3 is made up of 16 amino acids. V was pared by 3 bases and J by 4 bases, with 7 bases of the junction left unmatched. The CDR3 here is CASSSAGTSVYNEQFF. Here the CDR3 DNA reads TGCGCCAGCAGCTCTGCCGGGACTAGCGTTTACAATGAGCAGTTCTTC.

This sequence joins TRBV11-3 and TRBJ2-5, with D maybe TRBD2 (6 bases). This CDR3 has 14 amino acids. CDR1 and CDR2 (germline): SGHNT, YENEEA. Trimming took 5 bases from V and 0 from J, leaving 10 bases between them. CDR3 region: CASSHSGNQETQYF. Here the CDR3 DNA reads TGTGCCAGCAGCCATAGCGGAAACCAAGAGACCCAGTACTTC.

The chain joins TRBV3-1 (or the pseudogene TRBV3-2) to TRBJ2-7, with TRBD2 matching 8 bases. Germline CDR1 LGHDT, CDR2 YNNKEL (reference sequence). The CDR3 has 16 amino acids. V was pared by 0 bases and J by 6 bases, with 10 bases of the junction left unmatched. In DNA form, the CDR3 reads TGTGCCAGCAGCCAAGAGGGGCGGGGGGAGGTTTTCGAGCAGTACTTC. This translates into CASSQEGRGEVFEQYF.